Listed below are T cell receptor beta chains from one sample, sequenced in a study of T-cell memory formation after mild COVID-19. TCRdb reanalysed the 5' RACE reads using MiXCR and keeps one entry per CDR3 protein. The sample contains thousands of distinct CDR3 sequences, around 18% of which appear only once. Sequences were obtained from PBMCs or a T cell subset sorted from them (not recorded which). These receptor sequences come from an adult woman who had mild COVID-19 (a few samples of this study predate the infection). Cell type and time point are not known. The CDR3 runs from the conserved cysteine through the conserved F or W. The D gene is left open where the match is weak. Size is stated for part of the rows, as once, few or many counts, or as a class when the clone is expanded.

j_call: TRBJ2-1; v_call: TRBV5-4; d_call: .; clone_size: .; cdr3_nt: TGTGCCAGCAGCTTAGGGAGCACCGAGCAGTTCTTC; cdr3_aa: CASSLGSTEQFF
j_call: TRBJ2-3; v_call: TRBV7-9; d_call: TRBD2; clone_size: .; cdr3_nt: TGTGCCAGCAGCTTAGAGGGGACTAGCGGGGGTAGCACAGATACGCAGTATTTT; cdr3_aa: CASSLEGTSGGSTDTQYF
j_call: TRBJ1-6; v_call: TRBV30; d_call: .; clone_size: .; cdr3_nt: TGTGCCTCTTCCTCCGGGGGTTACTCACCCCTCCACTTT; cdr3_aa: CASSSGGYSPLHF
j_call: TRBJ1-5; v_call: TRBV12-3/TRBV12-4; d_call: .; clone_size: many; cdr3_nt: TGTGCCAGCAGTTTAGGGGGGGGTACGAGGGGTCGATGGCAGCCCCAGCATTTT; cdr3_aa: CASSLGGGTRGRWQPQHF
j_call: TRBJ2-1; v_call: TRBV7-2; d_call: TRBD1; clone_size: .; cdr3_nt: TGTGCCAGCAGCGCCGACAGGGGGCGTAATGAGCAGTTCTTC; cdr3_aa: CASSADRGRNEQFF
j_call: TRBJ1-1; v_call: TRBV20-1; d_call: TRBD1; clone_size: many; cdr3_nt: TGCAGTGCTGGCCGGGACAGGGGGGCTGGGGACACTGAAGCTTTCTTT; cdr3_aa: CSAGRDRGAGDTEAFF
j_call: TRBJ1-2; v_call: TRBV4-1; d_call: .; clone_size: .; cdr3_nt: TGCGCCAGCAGCCAAGTGTGGGACAACCCTAACTATGGCTACACCTTC; cdr3_aa: CASSQVWDNPNYGYTF
j_call: TRBJ2-4; v_call: TRBV5-5; d_call: TRBD2; clone_size: medium-sized; cdr3_nt: TGTGCCAGCAGCTTAAGGACTAGCGGGGGCGAGTACGGCATTCAGTACTTC; cdr3_aa: CASSLRTSGGEYGIQYF
j_call: TRBJ1-3; v_call: TRBV5-1; d_call: .; clone_size: many; cdr3_nt: TGCGCCAGCAGCCTCCTTACAGGATCTCCGAGGGGAAACACCATATATTTT; cdr3_aa: CASSLLTGSPRGNTIYF
j_call: TRBJ2-3; v_call: TRBV25-1; d_call: .; clone_size: many; cdr3_nt: TGTGCCAGCAGTGTACGGGCGGTGGGGACAGATACGCAGTATTTT; cdr3_aa: CASSVRAVGTDTQYF
j_call: TRBJ2-3; v_call: TRBV9; d_call: TRBD1; clone_size: many; cdr3_nt: TGTGCCAGCAGCCCCCCCCCCACAGGGGGCCGGGATACGCAGTATTTT; cdr3_aa: CASSPPPTGGRDTQYF
j_call: TRBJ2-7; v_call: TRBV20-1; d_call: TRBD2; clone_size: medium-sized; cdr3_nt: TGCAGTGCTAGAGATCCACATGAGACTAGCGGGGACTACGAGCAGTACTTC; cdr3_aa: CSARDPHETSGDYEQYF
j_call: TRBJ1-6; v_call: TRBV7-9; d_call: .; clone_size: .; cdr3_nt: TGTGCCAGCAGCTTAGTTGGGGGGGCATCACCCCTCCACTTT; cdr3_aa: CASSLVGGASPLHF
j_call: TRBJ2-7; v_call: TRBV29-1; d_call: .; clone_size: many; cdr3_nt: TGCAGCGTTGAAGATCGGGGAAAAAGACCAGAGCAGTACTTC; cdr3_aa: CSVEDRGKRPEQYF
j_call: TRBJ2-1; v_call: TRBV9; d_call: TRBD2; clone_size: .; cdr3_nt: TGTGCCAGCAGCCCCGGAGGAGTCGGCGGGGGGTACAATGAGCAGTTCTTC; cdr3_aa: CASSPGGVGGGYNEQFF
j_call: TRBJ1-1; v_call: TRBV7-9; d_call: .; clone_size: many; cdr3_nt: TGTGCCAGCAACCCGACCCGAGGGGGTGGTAAAACTGAAGCTTTCTTT; cdr3_aa: CASNPTRGGGKTEAFF
j_call: TRBJ2-6; v_call: TRBV7-9; d_call: .; clone_size: medium-sized; cdr3_nt: TGTGCCAGCAGCTCGTCCGGGACGGACTCTGGGGCCAACGTCCTGACTTTC; cdr3_aa: CASSSSGTDSGANVLTF
j_call: TRBJ1-2; v_call: TRBV7-9; d_call: TRBD1; clone_size: many; cdr3_nt: TGTGCCAGCAGCTTAGGACCGGGGACAGTTCAAAACTATGGCTACACCTTC; cdr3_aa: CASSLGPGTVQNYGYTF
j_call: TRBJ2-7; v_call: TRBV3-1; d_call: .; clone_size: many; cdr3_nt: TGTGCCAGCAGCCAAGTTAAGGACACCTTCTCCGAGCAGTACTTC; cdr3_aa: CASSQVKDTFSEQYF
j_call: TRBJ1-1; v_call: TRBV27; d_call: TRBD1; clone_size: many; cdr3_nt: TGTGCCAGCAGTTCATCACAGGGGGTTCTCGCTGAAGCTTTCTTT; cdr3_aa: CASSSSQGVLAEAFF
j_call: TRBJ2-5; v_call: TRBV6-5; d_call: TRBD2; clone_size: many; cdr3_nt: TGTGCCAGCAGTTACTCCGCTAGCGGGGGACAAGAGACCCAGTACTTC; cdr3_aa: CASSYSASGGQETQYF
j_call: TRBJ1-2; v_call: TRBV3-1; d_call: .; clone_size: many; cdr3_nt: TGTGCCAGCAGCCCCCCCGGGGGGACGAGCTCCTATGGCTACACCTTC; cdr3_aa: CASSPPGGTSSYGYTF
j_call: TRBJ2-5; v_call: TRBV5-4; d_call: TRBD2; clone_size: many; cdr3_nt: TGTGCCAGCAGCTTGAATCTGGGACTAGAGTGGGGAGAGACCCAGTACTTC; cdr3_aa: CASSLNLGLEWGETQYF
j_call: TRBJ1-2; v_call: TRBV6-5; d_call: TRBD1; clone_size: many; cdr3_nt: TGTGCCAGCAGTTACCAGGGGGCGCTTGGCTACACCTTC; cdr3_aa: CASSYQGALGYTF
j_call: TRBJ2-7; v_call: TRBV7-2; d_call: .; clone_size: many; cdr3_nt: TGTGCCAGCAGCTTTGACTTACCCGCGATTTCCTACGAGCAGTACTTC; cdr3_aa: CASSFDLPAISYEQYF
j_call: TRBJ1-3; v_call: TRBV5-6; d_call: TRBD1; clone_size: many; cdr3_nt: TGTGCCAGCAGCGCCACAGGGGCGAACGGAAACACCATATATTTT; cdr3_aa: CASSATGANGNTIYF
j_call: TRBJ1-1; v_call: TRBV18; d_call: TRBD1; clone_size: many; cdr3_nt: TGTGCCAGCTCACCAGGGACAGGGGAGCCTGAAGCTTTCTTT; cdr3_aa: CASSPGTGEPEAFF
j_call: TRBJ2-2; v_call: TRBV20-1; d_call: .; clone_size: many; cdr3_nt: TGCAGTGCTAAATTCGTGGACAATAAGCCGACCGGGGAGCTGTTTTTT; cdr3_aa: CSAKFVDNKPTGELFF
j_call: TRBJ1-1; v_call: TRBV7-6; d_call: TRBD1; clone_size: many; cdr3_nt: TGTGCCAGCAGCTCCAGGGGGAGCACTGAAGCTTTCTTT; cdr3_aa: CASSSRGSTEAFF
j_call: TRBJ2-1; v_call: TRBV18; d_call: .; clone_size: many; cdr3_nt: TGTGCCAGCTCACCAACTAGAGATGAGCAGTTCTTC; cdr3_aa: CASSPTRDEQFF
j_call: TRBJ2-5; v_call: TRBV7-8; d_call: .; clone_size: .; cdr3_nt: TGTGCCAGCAGGTCTGAATTTGGAGAGACCCAGTACTTC; cdr3_aa: CASRSEFGETQYF
j_call: TRBJ2-7; v_call: TRBV7-9; d_call: TRBD2; clone_size: many; cdr3_nt: TGTGCCAGCAGCTCCCGTAGCGGGAGGACATCCTACGAGCAGTACTTC; cdr3_aa: CASSSRSGRTSYEQYF
j_call: TRBJ2-1; v_call: TRBV4-2; d_call: .; clone_size: medium-sized; cdr3_nt: TGTGCCAGCAGCCAGGAGGGAAGGGACAGCTACAATGAGCAGTTCTTC; cdr3_aa: CASSQEGRDSYNEQFF
j_call: TRBJ2-7; v_call: TRBV6-6; d_call: .; clone_size: many; cdr3_nt: TGTGCCAGCAGTTATTCACGAGGGAGCTCCTACGAGCAGTACTTC; cdr3_aa: CASSYSRGSSYEQYF
j_call: TRBJ1-4; v_call: TRBV7-6; d_call: .; clone_size: many; cdr3_nt: TGTGCCAGCAGCGGAAAGCTGAGGGACGAAAAACTGTTTTTT; cdr3_aa: CASSGKLRDEKLFF
j_call: TRBJ1-1; v_call: TRBV7-9; d_call: .; clone_size: many; cdr3_nt: TGTGCCAGCTTATATCAAGGCACTGAAGCTTTCTTT; cdr3_aa: CASLYQGTEAFF
j_call: TRBJ1-1; v_call: TRBV12-3/TRBV12-4; d_call: TRBD1; clone_size: .; cdr3_nt: TGTGCCAGCAGTTTAGGGACAGGGGGCCTAACTGAAGCTTTCTTT; cdr3_aa: CASSLGTGGLTEAFF
j_call: TRBJ2-5; v_call: TRBV23-1; d_call: .; clone_size: many; cdr3_nt: TGCGCCAGCAGTCAATCAAATGGGGGCAGACAAGAGACCCAGTACTTC; cdr3_aa: CASSQSNGGRQETQYF
j_call: TRBJ2-7; v_call: TRBV2; d_call: TRBD1; clone_size: many; cdr3_nt: TGTGCCAGCAGTGAAATTCCGGGACAGGGGAACTCCTACGAGCAGTACTTC; cdr3_aa: CASSEIPGQGNSYEQYF
j_call: TRBJ2-3; v_call: TRBV24-1; d_call: .; clone_size: few; cdr3_nt: TGTGCCACCAGGGAAACAGGACGCACAGATACGCAGTATTTT; cdr3_aa: CATRETGRTDTQYF